These 10 T cell receptor beta chains were all obtained from the same sample, sequenced in a study of cytomegalovirus exposure and HLA in healthy donors. The PCR used 60 Vbeta and 13 Jbeta primers. The protocol was immunoSEQ multiplex PCR, while the TCRdb copy is restricted to in-frame clones and leaves out a portion. The repertoire holds 55,000 or so clones, with about three quarters as singletons. Sequencing was performed on PBMCs. Receptors were obtained from a young man in good health and CMV-seronegative.

This clone turned up a few times. J is TRBJ1-2 and V is TRBV6-1, with D maybe TRBD1 (6 bases). This CDR3 comprises 13 residues. The germline CDR1 and CDR2 sequences are MNHNS and SASEGT. The V end was cut by 10 bases, the J end by 3 bases, with 15 bases between. CDR3 amino acids: CANQQGRDYGYTF. The CDR3 bases are TGTGCCAACCAACAGGGTCGAGACTATGGCTACACCTTC.

This clone was seen only once. This chain links TRBV7-9 with TRBJ2-7; 9 positions match TRBD2. Germline V CDR1 and CDR2: SEHNR, FQNEAQ (reference sequence). The CDR3 loop spans 14 amino acids. V lost 2 bases, J lost 1 base, and 0 bases stayed unmatched. The CDR3 region has the DNA TGTGCCAGCAGCTTACTAGCGGGGTCCTACGAGCAGTACTTC. This translates into CASSLLAGSYEQYF.

As regards this clone: The germline gene is not matched at one end of the junction; a read error may be the cause. The chain is built from TRBV7-9 and TRBJ1-1; TRBD1 is a possible D gene (6 bases). CDR1 is SEHNR and CDR2 is FQNEAQ in the germline V gene (reference sequence). This CDR3 comprises 12 residues. The CDR3 loop is CASSVQGPEAFF. As DNA, the CDR3 is TGTGCCAGCAGCGTCCAGGGGCCTGAGGCTTTCTTT.

The gene calls are TRBV5-5 and TRBJ2-7; 8 bases are shared with TRBD1. The germline gives CDR1 SGHKS, CDR2 YYEKEE (reference sequence). V lost 4 bases, J lost 2 bases, and 2 bases stayed unmatched. The CDR3 covers 13 residues. The CDR3 DNA reads TGTGCCAGCAGCGAGGACAGGGCCTACGAGCAGTACTTC. As protein: CASSEDRAYEQYF.

The chain recombines TRBV7-6 with TRBJ2-5, with D tentatively TRBD2 (5 bases). V was trimmed by 5 bases and J by 5 bases, leaving 12 bases between them. CDR3 size: 13 residues. Germline V gene data show CDR1 as SGHVS and CDR2 as FNYEAQ. CDR3 bases: TGTGCCAGCAGCCTTGGACTGGGGGAGACCCAGTACTTC. As protein: CASSLGLGETQYF.

This sequence joins TRBV27 and TRBJ1-1; D gene uncertain. The CDR3 runs to 13 residues. Germline V gives CDR1 MNHEY, CDR2 SMNVEV (reference sequence). The ends were cut back, 2 bases at V and 4 bases at J, with 8 bases in the middle. DNA for the CDR3: TGTGCCAGCAGTTTAATCGCGGGCACTGAAGCTTTCTTT. Its translation is CASSLIAGTEAFF.

The rearrangement uses TRBV11-2 and TRBJ2-7; 10 nucleotides line up with TRBD1. The CDR3 contains 14 residues. Germline V gene lookup returns CDR1 SGHAT and CDR2 FQNNGV. With V trimmed by 6 bases and J by 4 bases, 6 bases remained unmatched. The CDR3 here is CASRAPGQGYEQYF. CDR3 bases: TGTGCCAGCAGAGCACCGGGACAGGGGTACGAGCAGTACTTC.

The rearrangement joins TRBV4-1 to TRBJ2-3; 16 bases are a match to TRBD2. The CDR3 has 20 residues. Looked up from germline, CDR1 is MGHRA and CDR2 is YSYEKL. V gave up 0 bases and J gave up 0 bases; unmatched junction bases: 6. The CDR3 region is CASSQDLGLAGGVSTDTQYF. The DNA for the CDR3 is TGCGCCAGCAGCCAAGATCTGGGACTAGCGGGAGGGGTAAGCACAGATACGCAGTATTTT.

This chain links TRBV29-1 with TRBJ2-5; 7 bases are shared with TRBD2. This CDR3 spans 17 amino acids. CDR1 and CDR2 (germline): SQVTM, ANQGSEA. The V and J ends lost 1 base and 5 bases, in that order; junction bases with no gene match: 16. In DNA, the CDR3 is TGCAGCGTTGAAGGGAGCGCCCTAGCGGCTTTCGGGGAGACCCAGTACTTC. Protein: CSVEGSALAAFGETQYF.

The V and J genes are TRBV6-5 and TRBJ2-2; 7 positions match TRBD1. CDR3 length: 13 amino acids. In germline, CDR1 is MNHEY, CDR2 SVGAGI. V dropped 6 bases and J dropped 5; count of bases not matched to a gene: 3. The CDR3 bases are TGTGCCAGCAGCTACAGGGGTACCGGGGAGCTGTTTTTT. It is translated as CASSYRGTGELFF.